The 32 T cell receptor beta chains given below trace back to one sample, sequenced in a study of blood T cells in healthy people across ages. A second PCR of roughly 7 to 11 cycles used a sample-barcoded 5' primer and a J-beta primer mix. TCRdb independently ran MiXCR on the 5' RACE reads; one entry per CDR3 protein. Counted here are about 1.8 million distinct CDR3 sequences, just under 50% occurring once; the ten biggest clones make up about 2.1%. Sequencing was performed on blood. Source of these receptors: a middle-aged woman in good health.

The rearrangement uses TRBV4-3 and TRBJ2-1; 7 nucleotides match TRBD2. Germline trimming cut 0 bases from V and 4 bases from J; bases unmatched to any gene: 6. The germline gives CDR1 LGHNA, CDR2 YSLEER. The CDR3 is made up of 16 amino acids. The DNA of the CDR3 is TGCGCCAGCAGCCAAGAGGTACGGGGGGAGTACAATGAGCAGTTCTTC. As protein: CASSQEVRGEYNEQFF.

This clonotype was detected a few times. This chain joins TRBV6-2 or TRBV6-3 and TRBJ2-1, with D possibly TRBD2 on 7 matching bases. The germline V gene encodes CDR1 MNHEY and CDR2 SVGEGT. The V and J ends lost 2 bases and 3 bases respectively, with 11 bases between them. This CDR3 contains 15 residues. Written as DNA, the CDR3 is TGTGCCAGCAGTTACGGGGGGGGGCGCTACAATGAGCAGTTCTTC. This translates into CASSYGGGRYNEQFF.

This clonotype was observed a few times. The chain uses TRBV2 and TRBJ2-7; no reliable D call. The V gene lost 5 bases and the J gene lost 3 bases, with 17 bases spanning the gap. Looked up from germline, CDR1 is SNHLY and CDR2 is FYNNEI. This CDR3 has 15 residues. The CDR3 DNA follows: TGTGCCAGCAGTATCGGGTCGAACACATACTACGAGCAGTACTTC. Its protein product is CASSIGSNTYYEQYF. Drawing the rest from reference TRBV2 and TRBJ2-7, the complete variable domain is EPEVTQTPSHQVTQMGQEVILRCVPISNHLYFYWYRQILGQKVEFLVSFYNNEISEKSEIFDDQFSVERPDGSNFTLKIRSTKLEDSAMYFCASSIGSNTYYEQYFGPGTRLTVT.

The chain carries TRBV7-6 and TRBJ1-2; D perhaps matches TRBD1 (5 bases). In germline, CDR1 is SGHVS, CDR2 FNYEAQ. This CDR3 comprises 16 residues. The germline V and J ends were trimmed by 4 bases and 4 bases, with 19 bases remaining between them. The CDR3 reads CASSSHSGGKSYGYTF. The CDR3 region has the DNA TGTGCCAGCAGCTCTCATTCGGGGGGGAAGAGCTATGGCTACACCTTC. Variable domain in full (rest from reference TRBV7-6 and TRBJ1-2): GAGVSQSPRYKVTKRGQDVALRCDPISGHVSLYWYRQALGQGPEFLTYFNYEAQQDKSGLPNDRFSAERPEGSISTLTIQRTEQRDSAMYRCASSSHSGGKSYGYTFGSGTRLTVV.

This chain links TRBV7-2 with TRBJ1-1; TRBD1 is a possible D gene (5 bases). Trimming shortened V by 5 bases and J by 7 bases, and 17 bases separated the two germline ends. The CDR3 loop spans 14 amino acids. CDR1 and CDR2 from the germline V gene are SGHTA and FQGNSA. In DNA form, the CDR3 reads TGTGCCAGCAGCCGGCCCCAGGGTTGGAGTGAAGCTTTCTTT. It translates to CASSRPQGWSEAFF.

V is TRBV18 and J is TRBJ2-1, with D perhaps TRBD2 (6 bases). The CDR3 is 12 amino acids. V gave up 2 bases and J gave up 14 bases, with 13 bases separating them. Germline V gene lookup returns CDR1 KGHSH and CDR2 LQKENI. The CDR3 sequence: CASSPNWDSEFF. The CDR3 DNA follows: TGTGCCAGCTCACCAAATTGGGACTCGGAGTTCTTC.

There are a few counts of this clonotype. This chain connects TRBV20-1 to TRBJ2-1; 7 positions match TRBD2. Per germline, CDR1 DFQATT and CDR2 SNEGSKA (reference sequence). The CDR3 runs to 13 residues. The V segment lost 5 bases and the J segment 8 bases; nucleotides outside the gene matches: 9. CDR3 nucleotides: TGCAGTGCTGGACGGGGGGTTCCCGATGAGCAGTTCTTC. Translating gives CSAGRGVPDEQFF.

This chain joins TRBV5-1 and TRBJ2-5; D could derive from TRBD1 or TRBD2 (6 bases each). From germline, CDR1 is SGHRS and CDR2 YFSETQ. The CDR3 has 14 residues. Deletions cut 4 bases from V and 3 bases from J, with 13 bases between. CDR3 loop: CASSRGDTKETQYF. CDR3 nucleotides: TGCGCCAGCAGCCGCGGGGACACCAAAGAGACCCAGTACTTC.

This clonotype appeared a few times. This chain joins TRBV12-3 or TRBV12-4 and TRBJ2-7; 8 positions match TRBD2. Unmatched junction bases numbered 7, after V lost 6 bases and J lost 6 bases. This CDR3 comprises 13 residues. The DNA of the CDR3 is TGTGCCAGCAGGGTCGGGACTAGGGGCGAGCAGTACTTC. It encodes CASRVGTRGEQYF.

The CDR3 loop is CASSFSVRRETQYF. The DNA for the CDR3 is TGTGCCAGCAGTTTTAGTGTGAGAAGGGAGACCCAGTACTTC. The chain links TRBV27 to TRBJ2-5; unclear D gene. Trimming left V 3 bases short and J 5 bases short, with 13 bases between. The germline CDR1 and CDR2 sequences are MNHEY and SMNVEV (reference sequence). The CDR3 sequence is 14 residues long.

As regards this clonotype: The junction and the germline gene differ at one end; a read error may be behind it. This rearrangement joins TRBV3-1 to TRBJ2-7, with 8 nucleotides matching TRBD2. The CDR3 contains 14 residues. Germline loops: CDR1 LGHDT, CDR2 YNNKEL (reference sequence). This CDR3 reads CVSRRSGGEYEQYF. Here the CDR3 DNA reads TGTGTCAGCAGAAGAAGCGGGGGTGAGTACGAGCAGTACTTC.

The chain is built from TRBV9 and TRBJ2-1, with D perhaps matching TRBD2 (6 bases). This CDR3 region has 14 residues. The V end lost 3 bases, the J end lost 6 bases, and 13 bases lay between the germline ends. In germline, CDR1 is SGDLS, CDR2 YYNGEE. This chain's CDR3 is CASSGHRGLNEQFF. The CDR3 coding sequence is TGTGCCAGCAGCGGACATAGGGGACTCAATGAGCAGTTCTTC.

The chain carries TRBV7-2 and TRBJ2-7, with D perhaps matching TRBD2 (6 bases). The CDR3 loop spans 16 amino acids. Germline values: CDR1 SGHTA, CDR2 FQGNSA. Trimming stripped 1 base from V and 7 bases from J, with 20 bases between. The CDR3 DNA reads TGTGCCAGCAGCTTAGGAGGTCGGCGGGGAAGCAATGAGCAGTACTTC. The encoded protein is CASSLGGRRGSNEQYF. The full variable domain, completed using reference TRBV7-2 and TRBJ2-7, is GAGVSQSPSNKVTEKGKDVELRCDPISGHTALYWYRQSLGQGLEFLIYFQGNSAPDKSGLPSDRFSAERTGGSVSTLTIQRTQQEDSAVYLCASSLGGRRGSNEQYFGPGTRLTVT.

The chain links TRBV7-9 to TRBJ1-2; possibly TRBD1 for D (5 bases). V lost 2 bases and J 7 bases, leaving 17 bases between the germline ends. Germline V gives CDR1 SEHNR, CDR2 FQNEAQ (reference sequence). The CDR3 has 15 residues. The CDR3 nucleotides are TGTGCCAGCAGCTTATTACCGTCAGGGAACGGTGGCTACACCTTC. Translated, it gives CASSLLPSGNGGYTF.

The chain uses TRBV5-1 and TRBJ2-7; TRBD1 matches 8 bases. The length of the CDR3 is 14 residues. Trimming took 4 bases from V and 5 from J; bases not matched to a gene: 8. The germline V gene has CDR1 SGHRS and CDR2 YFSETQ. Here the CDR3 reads CASSPDREFDEQYF. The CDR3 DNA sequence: TGCGCCAGCAGCCCGGACAGGGAGTTCGACGAGCAGTACTTC.

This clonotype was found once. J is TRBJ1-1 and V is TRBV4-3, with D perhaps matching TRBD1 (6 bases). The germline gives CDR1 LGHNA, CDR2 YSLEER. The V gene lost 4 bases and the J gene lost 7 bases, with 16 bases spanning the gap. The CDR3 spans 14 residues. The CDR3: CASSLLGGAGEAFF. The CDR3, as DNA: TGCGCCAGCAGCCTTCTCGGGGGGGCCGGTGAAGCTTTCTTT.

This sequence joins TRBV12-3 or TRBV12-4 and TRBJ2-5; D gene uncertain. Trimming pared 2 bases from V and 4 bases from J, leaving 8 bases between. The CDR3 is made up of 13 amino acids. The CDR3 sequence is CASSLIRTETQYF. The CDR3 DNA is TGTGCCAGCAGTTTAATTAGGACAGAGACCCAGTACTTC.

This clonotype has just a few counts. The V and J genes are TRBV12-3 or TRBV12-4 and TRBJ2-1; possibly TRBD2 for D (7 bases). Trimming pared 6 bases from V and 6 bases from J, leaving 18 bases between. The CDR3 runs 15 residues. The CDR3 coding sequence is TGTGCCAGCAGCCCCCGGGGGGCAGGTGTCAATGAGCAGTTCTTC. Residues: CASSPRGAGVNEQFF.

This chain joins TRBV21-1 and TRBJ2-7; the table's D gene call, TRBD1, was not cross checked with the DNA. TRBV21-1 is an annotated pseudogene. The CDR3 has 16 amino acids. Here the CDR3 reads CASSRDRGQFCYEQYF. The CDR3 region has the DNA TGTGCCAGCAGCAGGGACAGGGGGCAATTTTGCTACGAGCAGTACTTC.

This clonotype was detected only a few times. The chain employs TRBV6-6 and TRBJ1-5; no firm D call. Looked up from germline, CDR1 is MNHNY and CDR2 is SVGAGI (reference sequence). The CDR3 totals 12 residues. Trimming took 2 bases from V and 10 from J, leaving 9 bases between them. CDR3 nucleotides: TGTGCCAGCAGTTACGTAATTGAACCCCAGCATTTT. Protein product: CASSYVIEPQHF.

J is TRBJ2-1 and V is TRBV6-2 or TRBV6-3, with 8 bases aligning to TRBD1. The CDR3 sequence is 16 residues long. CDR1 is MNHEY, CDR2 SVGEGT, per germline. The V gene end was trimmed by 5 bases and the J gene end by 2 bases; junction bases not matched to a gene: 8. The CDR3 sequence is CASSRGQDFPYNEQFF. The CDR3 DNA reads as TGTGCCAGCAGTAGGGGACAGGATTTTCCCTACAATGAGCAGTTCTTC.

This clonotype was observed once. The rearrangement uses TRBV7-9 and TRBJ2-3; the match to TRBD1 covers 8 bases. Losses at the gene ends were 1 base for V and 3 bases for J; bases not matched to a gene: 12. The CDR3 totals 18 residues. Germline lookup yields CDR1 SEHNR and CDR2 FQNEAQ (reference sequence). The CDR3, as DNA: TGTGCCAGCAGCTTAGAGGCGACAGGGGAGCATGGTACAGATACGCAGTATTTT. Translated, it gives CASSLEATGEHGTDTQYF. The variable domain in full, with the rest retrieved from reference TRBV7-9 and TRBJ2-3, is DTGVSQNPRHKITKRGQNVTFRCDPISEHNRLYWYRQTLGQGPEFLTYFQNEAQLEKSRLLSDRFSAERPKGSFSTLEIQRTEQGDSAMYLCASSLEATGEHGTDTQYFGPGTRLTVL.

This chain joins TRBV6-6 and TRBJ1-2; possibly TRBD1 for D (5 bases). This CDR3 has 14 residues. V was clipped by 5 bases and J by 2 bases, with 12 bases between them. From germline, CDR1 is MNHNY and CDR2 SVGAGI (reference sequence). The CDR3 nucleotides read TGTGCCAGCAGTCGGGGACGGACGAACTATGGCTACACCTTC. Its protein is CASSRGRTNYGYTF.

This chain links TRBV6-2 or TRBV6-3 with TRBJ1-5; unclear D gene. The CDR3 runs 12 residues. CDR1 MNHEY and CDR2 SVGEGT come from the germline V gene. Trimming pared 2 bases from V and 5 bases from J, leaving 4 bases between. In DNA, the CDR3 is TGTGCCAGCAGTTACAACTATCAGCCCCAGCATTTT. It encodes CASSYNYQPQHF.

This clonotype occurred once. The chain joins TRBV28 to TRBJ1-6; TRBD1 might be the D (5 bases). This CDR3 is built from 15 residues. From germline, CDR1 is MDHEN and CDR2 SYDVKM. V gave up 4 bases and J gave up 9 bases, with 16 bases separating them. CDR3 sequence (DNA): TGTGCCAGCAGTTCCAAAGGGGCCTTTGGTTCACCCCTCCACTTT. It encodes CASSSKGAFGSPLHF. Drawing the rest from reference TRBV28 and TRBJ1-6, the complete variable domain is DVKVTQSSRYLVKRTGEKVFLECVQDMDHENMFWYRQDPGLGLRLIYFSYDVKMKEKGDIPEGYSVSREKKERFSLILESASTNQTSMYLCASSSKGAFGSPLHFGNGTRLTVT.

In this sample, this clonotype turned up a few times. CDR3 residues: CASSLGHKDYEQYF. The CDR3 DNA reads TGCGCCAGCAGCTTGGGACACAAGGACTACGAGCAGTACTTC. The chain carries TRBV5-1 and TRBJ2-7; the D is unclear. Germline lookup yields CDR1 SGHRS and CDR2 YFSETQ. V was clipped by 0 bases and J by 3 bases, with 10 bases between them. The CDR3 runs to 14 residues.

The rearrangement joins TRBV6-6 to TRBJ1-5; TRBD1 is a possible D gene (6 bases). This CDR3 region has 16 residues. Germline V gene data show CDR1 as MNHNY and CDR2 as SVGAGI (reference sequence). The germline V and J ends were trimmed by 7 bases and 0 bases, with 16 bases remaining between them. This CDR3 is CASTVRQDHSNQPQHF. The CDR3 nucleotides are TGTGCCAGCACCGTGAGACAGGACCATAGCAATCAGCCCCAGCATTTT.

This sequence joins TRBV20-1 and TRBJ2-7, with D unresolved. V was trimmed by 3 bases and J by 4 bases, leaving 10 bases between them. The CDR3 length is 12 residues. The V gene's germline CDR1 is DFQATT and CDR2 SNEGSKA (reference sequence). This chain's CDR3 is CSASYSNYEQYF. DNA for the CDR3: TGCAGTGCTAGTTACAGCAATTACGAGCAGTACTTC.

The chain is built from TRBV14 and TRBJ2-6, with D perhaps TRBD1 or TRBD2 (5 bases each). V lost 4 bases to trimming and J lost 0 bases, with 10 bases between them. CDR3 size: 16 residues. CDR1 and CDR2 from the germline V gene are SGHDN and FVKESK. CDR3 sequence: CASSPGPVSGANVLTF. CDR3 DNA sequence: TGTGCCAGCAGCCCGGGACCGGTCTCTGGGGCCAACGTCCTGACTTTC.

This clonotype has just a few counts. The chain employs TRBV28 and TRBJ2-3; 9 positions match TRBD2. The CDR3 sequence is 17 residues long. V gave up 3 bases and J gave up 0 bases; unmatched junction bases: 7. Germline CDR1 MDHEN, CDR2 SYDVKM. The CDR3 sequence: CASSLGPSGESTDTQYF. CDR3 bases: TGTGCCAGCAGTTTGGGGCCTAGCGGGGAGAGCACAGATACGCAGTATTTT. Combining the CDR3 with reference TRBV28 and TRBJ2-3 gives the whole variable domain DVKVTQSSRYLVKRTGEKVFLECVQDMDHENMFWYRQDPGLGLRLIYFSYDVKMKEKGDIPEGYSVSREKKERFSLILESASTNQTSMYLCASSLGPSGESTDTQYFGPGTRLTVL.

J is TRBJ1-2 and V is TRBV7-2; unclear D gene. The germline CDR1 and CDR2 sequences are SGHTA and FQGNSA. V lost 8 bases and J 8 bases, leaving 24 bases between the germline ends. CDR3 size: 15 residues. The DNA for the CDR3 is TGTGCCAGCGCGCTTGCACTCAACAATGGGGAGGGCTACACCTTC. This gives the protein CASALALNNGEGYTF. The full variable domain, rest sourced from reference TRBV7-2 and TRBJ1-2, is GAGVSQSPSNKVTEKGKDVELRCDPISGHTALYWYRQSLGQGLEFLIYFQGNSAPDKSGLPSDRFSAERTGGSVSTLTIQRTQQEDSAVYLCASALALNNGEGYTFGSGTRLTVV.

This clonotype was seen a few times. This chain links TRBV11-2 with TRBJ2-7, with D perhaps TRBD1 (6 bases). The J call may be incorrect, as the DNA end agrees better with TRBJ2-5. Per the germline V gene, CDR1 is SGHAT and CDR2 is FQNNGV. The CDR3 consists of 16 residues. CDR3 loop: CASSFTGHTPRETQYF. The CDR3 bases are TGTGCCAGCAGCTTCACGGGACATACCCCTCGAGAGACCCAGTACTTC.